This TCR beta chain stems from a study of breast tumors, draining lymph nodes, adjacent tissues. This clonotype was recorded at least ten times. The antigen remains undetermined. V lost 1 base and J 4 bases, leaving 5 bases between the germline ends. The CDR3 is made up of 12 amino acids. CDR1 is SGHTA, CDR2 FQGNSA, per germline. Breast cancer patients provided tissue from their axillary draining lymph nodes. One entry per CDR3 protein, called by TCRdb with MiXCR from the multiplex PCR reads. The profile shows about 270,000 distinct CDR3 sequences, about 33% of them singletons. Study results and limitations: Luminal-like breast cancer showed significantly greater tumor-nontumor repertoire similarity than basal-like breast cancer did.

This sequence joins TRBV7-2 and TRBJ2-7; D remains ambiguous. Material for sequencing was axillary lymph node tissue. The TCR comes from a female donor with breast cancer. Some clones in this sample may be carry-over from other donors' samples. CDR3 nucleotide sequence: TGTGCCAGCAGCTTAGTCTCGTACGAGCAGTACTTC. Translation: CASSLVSYEQYF.